This entry is about one T cell receptor beta chain. The antigen it recognizes is unknown. No base quality values were provided; no much bigger clone lies one nucleotide off. This sample is drawn from a study of cytomegalovirus exposure and HLA in healthy donors (TCRdb year 2017). As for the study more broadly: In an earlier analysis of 587 of the donors, under 300 Gb of sequence data and approximately 100 million unique TCR beta sequences from 180 million or so T cells were reported. An early release that covered some 640 HLA-typed donors contained about 300 gigabases of sequencing data and 70 million to 100 million unique TCR sequences. The genetic ancestry cluster associated with self-reported Caucasian donors included 81% of the roughly 410 genotyped donors. The study aimed to test whether signatures of past pathogen exposure could be identified by cataloging public T cell receptors. The study used immunosequencing to profile the T cell repertoires of several hundred subjects and linked those repertoires to cytomegalovirus serostatus. In addition to the first cohort of about 650 subjects, a separate validation cohort of 130 or so different subjects was used. High-throughput TCR immunosequencing, statistical association of individual TCRs with disease status, and machine learning were combined to predict cytomegalovirus infection status. To study patterns of TCR occurrence, a later analysis re-analyzed previously published TCR beta repertoires from around 700 donors and added high-resolution HLA genotyping. In the later analysis, no new phenotypic data were used to find candidate immune exposures; instead, reliance was placed on TCR beta sequences and their occurrence across donors. To decide whether each TCR beta V gene segment behaved as functional or pseudogenic, an earlier analysis of 587 of the donors relied on high-throughput TCR beta sequencing. Donor age, sex, ethnicity and CMV serostatus were compiled alongside the repertoire data. In a later genetic analysis, genome-wide SNP genotypes for about three fifths of the roughly 670 donors were used, and that subset was treated as a discovery cohort. Every discovery cohort repertoire had been produced on one sequencing platform. Both class I and class II loci were covered by HLA typing, at four-digit resolution. The number of donors typed differed by locus, with about 629-630 for A, B, C, DRB1 and DQB1, approximately 500 for DQA1, about 610 for DPA1, and 400 to 490 for DPB1. A handful of DR-DQ haplotypes were treated as single units for association and clustering because of strong linkage in the cohort. On average, approximately 250,000 unique TCR beta nucleotide sequences were sequenced per donor among a few hundred genotyped donors of the cohort, with roughly 19% of those sequences being non-productive. Study-wide findings and limitations: In this cohort, only TCR beta chains were sequenced, and detectable features were limited by the absence of alpha or paired-chain data. A cluster of highly shared sequence variants was judged likely to represent a technical artifact of the sequencing pipeline. A later analysis found that TCR association rates varied across HLA loci, with DRB1 alleles showing the most associated TCRs and HLA-C alleles the fewest. Most TCR sequences were observed very rarely across donors, whereas some public TCRs were present in many individuals. In vitro tests confirmed that a few of the cytomegalovirus-associated TCR beta chains recognize cytomegalovirus antigens. The presence/absence analyses assumed that sequencing depth was roughly uniform across donors, and that assumption may not be true. According to a later genetic analysis, donors in an Asian-associated ancestry cluster had fewer N-insertions in productive TCRs than the approximately 670-donor mean. Because some donors lacked HLA typing at each locus, the association tests relied only on the typed subset. In a later analysis, some 18,000 TCR beta sequences were associated with specific HLA alleles at a false discovery rate of 0.05. Several of the top co-occurrence clusters appeared to be linked to parvovirus B19, influenza, CMV and Epstein-Barr virus, according to a later analysis. The classifier was reported to diagnose cytomegalovirus status with high specificity and sensitivity in both the original cohort and the validation cohort. An earlier analysis of approximately 500 of the donors showed that most TCR beta V segments appeared in productive rearrangements either about 87% or about 30% of the time, which broadly matched IMGT annotations. Correlated functional status among segregating V segments might reflect linkage disequilibrium, but an unknown experimental factor could not be ruled out. In a later analysis, most CMV-associated TCR beta chains were found to appear HLA-restricted, with HLA associations seemingly driven largely by CMV exposure. Assigning TCR associations to individual alleles was difficult when HLA alleles, especially DR and DQ, strongly co-occurred. For the cohort, immune exposure information was limited to CMV serostatus. Because counts were too low, fewer than 20 rarely observed V segments, including chromosome 9 orphons, were excluded from the earlier analysis of 587 of the donors. V-gene and J-gene trimming of TCR beta chains was associated with a missense DCLRE1C variant in a later genetic analysis, and the association was replicated in an independent cohort. In a later analysis, HLA-associated TCR beta chains showed more clonal expansion and lower generation probabilities than non-associated chains that were equally common. A further reported finding was that TCR beta sequences accurately predicted the HLA-A and HLA-B alleles for most subjects in the first cohort. According to the authors, the approach could potentially be generalized to other disease states and immunological phenotypes. In the study, some 160 TCR beta chains were listed as associated with cytomegalovirus.

The cohort comprised approximately 700 healthy bone marrow donors. At the time of sampling, every cohort member was nominally healthy, though immune exposures that went unrecorded were likely present. The donor was CMV seronegative and was included in the group of over 300 seronegative cohort members. A peripheral blood sample was collected from each donor, and TCR beta sequencing was performed on peripheral blood mononuclear cells. Genomic DNA was extracted from the blood cell samples with the Qiagen DNeasy Blood Extraction Kit. The method behind the library was the immunoSEQ multiplex PCR assay. For the multiplex PCR, a mixture combining 60 forward primers for TCR Vbeta segments and 13 reverse primers for TCR Jbeta segments was used. Amplification of the CDR3 region of rearranged TCR beta genes was performed with a multiplex PCR assay on genomic DNA. The Illumina HiSeq System was used to sequence the amplified TCR beta libraries as 87-base-pair reads. The published analysis was carried out like this. In a later analysis, 80 million or so unique TCR beta chains were counted across the 500 to 850 repertoires, and around 10 million of these chains were shared by at least two donors. To remove PCR and sequencing errors, raw reads were error-corrected and collapsed into unique sequences using a nearest-neighbor algorithm that merged closely related sequences. CDR3 sequences were aligned to IMGT reference sequences to assign V, D and J gene segments. For a sequence to be retained, a match of at least six nucleotides was required to both a V gene segment and a J gene segment. Rearrangements were called productive when the CDR3 lacked stop codons and stayed in frame with V and J; all others were non-productive. Following IMGT convention, CDR3 was defined as the stretch from the second conserved V-encoded cysteine to the conserved J-encoded phenylalanine. Sequences without an unambiguous match to a single V gene segment were excluded from the earlier analysis of 587 of the donors. An earlier analysis of 587 of the donors called V segments functional above 56.7% productive rearrangements and segregating when the between-donor standard deviation exceeded 5%. To diagnose cytomegalovirus status from the catalog of TCR beta chain sequences, a statistical classification framework was built. A later analysis assigned V and J genes by comparing TCR nucleotide sequences with IMGT/GENE-DB human TR gene sequences. A later analysis assigned CDR3 sequences and most-parsimonious VDJ recombination scenarios with the TCRdist pipeline. A later analysis defined each TCR beta chain by its CDR3 amino acid sequence plus V-gene family, and excluded reads lacking a unique V-gene family. A later analysis removed roughly 590 highly shared, low-generation-probability nucleotide sequences to deal with suspected cross-contamination and a sequencing artifact. In a later analysis, a clonal expansion index for each public chain was calculated from normalized within-repertoire ranks of inferred template counts. A later analysis computed generation probabilities with a VDJ recombination model fitted to out-of-frame rearrangements, and checked the results against IGoR. A later analysis scored TCR-TCR, TCR-HLA and TCR-CMV co-occurrence with hypergeometric tests, applying a repertoire-size bias correction to TCR pairs. To estimate false discovery rates, a later analysis permuted the HLA or CMV assignments 20 times. In a later analysis, co-occurring TCRs were grouped using DBSCAN, with TCRdist sequence similarity added in when clustering inside HLA-allele-positive subsets. Co-occurrence clustering excluded repertoires with fewer than 30,000 or more than 120,000 public chains, plus five with anomalous nucleotide sharing. TCRdb mirrors the immuneACCESS table, restricted to in-frame sequences. Some clones are absent from its copies; in checked studies, under half trace to an unresolved V gene, and the reason for the others is unknown. The V and J calls and the clone size are those of that table, but D and trimming were determined from the DNA. The sample table shows some 190,000 clones, and 80% are seen once. The top ten hold around 1.9% of the sample.

The sample consisted of PBMCs. This TCR came from a woman younger than 45 in good health and CMV-seronegative.

CDR3 region: CASSPPLLYQPQHF. Here is the DNA: TGTGCCAGCTCACCACCGTTACTGTATCAGCCCCAGCATTTT. The chain was built from TRBV18 and TRBJ1-5, with the D gene uncertain. Taken from cysteine to phenylalanine, the CDR3 has 14 residues. Left in the record is the CDR3 DNA by itself, 42 bases read in frame from the first base. Reading the germline V gene gives CDR1 KGHSH and CDR2 LQKENI. Trimming costs V 0 bases and J 5 bases, and their ends lie 8 bases apart.